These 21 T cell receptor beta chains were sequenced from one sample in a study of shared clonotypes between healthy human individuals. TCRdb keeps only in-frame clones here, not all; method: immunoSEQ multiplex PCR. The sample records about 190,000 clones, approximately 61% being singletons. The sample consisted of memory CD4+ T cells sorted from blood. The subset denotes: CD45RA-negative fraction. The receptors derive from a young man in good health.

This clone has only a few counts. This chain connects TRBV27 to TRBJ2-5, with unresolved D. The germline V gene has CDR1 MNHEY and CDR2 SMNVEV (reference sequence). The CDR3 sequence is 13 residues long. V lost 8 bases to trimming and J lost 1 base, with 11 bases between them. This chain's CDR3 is CASRPSIQETQYF. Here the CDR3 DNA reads TGTGCCAGCCGCCCTTCGATCCAAGAGACCCAGTACTTC.

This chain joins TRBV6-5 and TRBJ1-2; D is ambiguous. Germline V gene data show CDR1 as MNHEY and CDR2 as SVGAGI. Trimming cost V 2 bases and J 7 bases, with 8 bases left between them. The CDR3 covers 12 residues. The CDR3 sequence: CASSYVSGGYTF. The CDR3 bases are TGTGCCAGCAGTTACGTCTCGGGTGGCTACACCTTC.

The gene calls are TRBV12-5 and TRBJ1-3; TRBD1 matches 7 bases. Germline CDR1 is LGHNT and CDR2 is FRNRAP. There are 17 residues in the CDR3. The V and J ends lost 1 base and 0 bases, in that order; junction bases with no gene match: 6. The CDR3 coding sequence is TGTGCTAGTGGTTTGGGGTCCACAGGGGACTCTGGAAACACCATATATTTT. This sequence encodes CASGLGSTGDSGNTIYF.

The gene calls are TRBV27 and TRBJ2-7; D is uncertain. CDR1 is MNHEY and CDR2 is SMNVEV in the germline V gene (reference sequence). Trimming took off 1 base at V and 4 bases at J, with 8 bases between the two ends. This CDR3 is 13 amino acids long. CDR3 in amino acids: CASSLLDGYEQYF. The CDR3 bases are TGTGCCAGCAGTTTATTAGACGGTTACGAGCAGTACTTC.

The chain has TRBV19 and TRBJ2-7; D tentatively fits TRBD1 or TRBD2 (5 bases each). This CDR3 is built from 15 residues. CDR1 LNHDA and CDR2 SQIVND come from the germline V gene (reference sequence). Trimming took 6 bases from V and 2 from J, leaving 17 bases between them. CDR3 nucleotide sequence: TGTGCCAGTAGCAGAACAGCGGACAACACCTACGAGCAGTACTTC. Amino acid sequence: CASSRTADNTYEQYF.

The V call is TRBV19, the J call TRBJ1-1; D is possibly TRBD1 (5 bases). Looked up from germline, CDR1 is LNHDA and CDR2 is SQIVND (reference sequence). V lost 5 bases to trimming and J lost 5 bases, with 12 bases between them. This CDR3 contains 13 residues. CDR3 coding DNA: TGTGCCAGTAGTGGGGGGAGAGGAACTGAAGCTTTCTTT. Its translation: CASSGGRGTEAFF. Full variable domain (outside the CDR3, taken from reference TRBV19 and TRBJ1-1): DGGITQSPKYLFRKEGQNVTLSCEQNLNHDAMYWYRQDPGQGLRLIYYSQIVNDFQKGDIAEGYSVSREKKESFPLTVTSAQKNPTAFYLCASSGGRGTEAFFGQGTRLTVV.

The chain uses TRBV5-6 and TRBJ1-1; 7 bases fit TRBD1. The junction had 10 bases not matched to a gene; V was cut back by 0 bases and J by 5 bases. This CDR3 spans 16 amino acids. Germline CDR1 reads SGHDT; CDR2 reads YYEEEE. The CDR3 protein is CASSLGETGFYTEAFF. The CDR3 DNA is TGTGCCAGCAGCTTGGGGGAGACAGGGTTCTATACTGAAGCTTTCTTT.

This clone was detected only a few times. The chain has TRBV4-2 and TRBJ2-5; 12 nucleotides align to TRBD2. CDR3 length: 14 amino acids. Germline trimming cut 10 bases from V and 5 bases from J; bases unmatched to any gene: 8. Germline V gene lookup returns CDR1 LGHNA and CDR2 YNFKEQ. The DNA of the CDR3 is TGTGCCACCGCGACTAGCGGGAGTGTGGAGACCCAGTACTTC. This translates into CATATSGSVETQYF.

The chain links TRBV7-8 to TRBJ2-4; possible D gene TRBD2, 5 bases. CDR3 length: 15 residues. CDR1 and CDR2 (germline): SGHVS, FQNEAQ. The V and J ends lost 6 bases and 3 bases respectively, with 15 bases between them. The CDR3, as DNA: TGTGCCAGCAGGCTAAACCGGGATCTCAAAAACATTCAGTACTTC. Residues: CASRLNRDLKNIQYF.

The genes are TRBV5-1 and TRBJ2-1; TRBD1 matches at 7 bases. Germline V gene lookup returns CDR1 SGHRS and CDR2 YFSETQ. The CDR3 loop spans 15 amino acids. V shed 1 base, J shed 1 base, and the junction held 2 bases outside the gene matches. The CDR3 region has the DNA TGCGCCAGCAGCTTGACAGGGGTTTCCTACAATGAGCAGTTCTTC. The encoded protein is CASSLTGVSYNEQFF. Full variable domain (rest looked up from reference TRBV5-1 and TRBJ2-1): KAGVTQTPRYLIKTRGQQVTLSCSPISGHRSVSWYQQTPGQGLQFLFEYFSETQRNKGNFPGRFSGRQFSNSRSEMNVSTLELGDSALYLCASSLTGVSYNEQFFGPGTRLTVL.

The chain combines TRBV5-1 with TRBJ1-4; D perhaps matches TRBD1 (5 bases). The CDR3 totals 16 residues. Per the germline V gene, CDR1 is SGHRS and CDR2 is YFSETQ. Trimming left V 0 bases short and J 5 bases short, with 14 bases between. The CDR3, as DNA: TGCGCCAGCAGCTTGGCCCCCGGGGCAGGGAATGAAAAACTGTTTTTT. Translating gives CASSLAPGAGNEKLFF.

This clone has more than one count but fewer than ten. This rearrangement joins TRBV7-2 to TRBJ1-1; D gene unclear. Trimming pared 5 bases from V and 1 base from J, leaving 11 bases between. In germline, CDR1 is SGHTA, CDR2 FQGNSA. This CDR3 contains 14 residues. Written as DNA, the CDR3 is TGTGCCAGCAGCCCGAGGCTGTCGAACACTGAAGCTTTCTTT. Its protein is CASSPRLSNTEAFF.

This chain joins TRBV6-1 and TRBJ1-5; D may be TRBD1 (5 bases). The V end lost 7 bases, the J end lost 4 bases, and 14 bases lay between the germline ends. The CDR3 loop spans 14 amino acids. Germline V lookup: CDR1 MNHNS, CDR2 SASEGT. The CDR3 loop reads CASNRKGENQPQHF. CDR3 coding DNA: TGTGCCAGCAACCGCAAAGGGGAAAATCAGCCCCAGCATTTT.

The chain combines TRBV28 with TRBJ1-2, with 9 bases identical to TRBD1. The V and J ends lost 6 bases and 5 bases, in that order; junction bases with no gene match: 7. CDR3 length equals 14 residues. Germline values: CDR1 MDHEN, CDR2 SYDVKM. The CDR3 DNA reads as TGTGCCAGCAGCCCGGACAGGGGCCGGTATGGCTACACCTTC. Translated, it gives CASSPDRGRYGYTF.

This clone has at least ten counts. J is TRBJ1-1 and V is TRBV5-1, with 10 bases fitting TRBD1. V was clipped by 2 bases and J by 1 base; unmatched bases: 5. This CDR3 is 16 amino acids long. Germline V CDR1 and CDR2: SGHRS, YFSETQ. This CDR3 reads CASSFSGTGENTEAFF. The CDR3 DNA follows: TGCGCCAGCAGCTTCTCCGGGACAGGGGAGAACACTGAAGCTTTCTTT.

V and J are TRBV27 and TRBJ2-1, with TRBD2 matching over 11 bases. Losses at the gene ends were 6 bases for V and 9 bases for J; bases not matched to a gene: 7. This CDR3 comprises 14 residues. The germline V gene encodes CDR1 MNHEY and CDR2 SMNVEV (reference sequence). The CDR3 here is CASRSLAGVLEQFF. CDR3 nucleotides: TGTGCCAGCAGATCACTAGCGGGAGTGCTTGAGCAGTTCTTC.

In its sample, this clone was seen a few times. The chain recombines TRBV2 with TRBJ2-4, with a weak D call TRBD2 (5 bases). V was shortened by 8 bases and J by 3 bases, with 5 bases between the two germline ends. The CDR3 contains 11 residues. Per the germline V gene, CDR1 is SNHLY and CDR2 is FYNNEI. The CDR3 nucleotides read TGTGCCAGCCGGGACAAAAACATTCAGTACTTC. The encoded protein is CASRDKNIQYF.

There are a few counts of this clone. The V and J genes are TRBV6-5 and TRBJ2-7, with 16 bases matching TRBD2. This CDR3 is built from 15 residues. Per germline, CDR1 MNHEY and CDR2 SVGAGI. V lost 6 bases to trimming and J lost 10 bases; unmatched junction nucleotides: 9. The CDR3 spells CASSGTSGRAPLQYF. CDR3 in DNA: TGTGCCAGCAGCGGGACTAGCGGGAGGGCTCCCCTACAGTACTTC.

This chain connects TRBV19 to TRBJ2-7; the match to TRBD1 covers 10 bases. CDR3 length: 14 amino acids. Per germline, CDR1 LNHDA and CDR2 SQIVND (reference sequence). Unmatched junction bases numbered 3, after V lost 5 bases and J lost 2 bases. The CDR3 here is CASSGGTGAYEQYF. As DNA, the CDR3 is TGTGCCAGTAGTGGGGGGACAGGGGCCTACGAGCAGTACTTC.

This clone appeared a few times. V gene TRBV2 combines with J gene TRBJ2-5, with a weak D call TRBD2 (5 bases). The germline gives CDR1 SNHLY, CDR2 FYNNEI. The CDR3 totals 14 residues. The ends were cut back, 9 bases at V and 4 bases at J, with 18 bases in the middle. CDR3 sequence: CARSEGGLGETQYF. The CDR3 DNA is TGTGCCAGATCAGAGGGCGGATTGGGAGAGACCCAGTACTTC.

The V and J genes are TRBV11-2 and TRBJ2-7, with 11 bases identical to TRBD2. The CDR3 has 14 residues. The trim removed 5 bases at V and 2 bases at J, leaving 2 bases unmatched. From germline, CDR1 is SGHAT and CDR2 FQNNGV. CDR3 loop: CASSPSGRTYEQYF. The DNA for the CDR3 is TGTGCCAGCAGCCCTAGCGGGAGGACCTACGAGCAGTACTTC.